These T cell receptor beta chains were read from a single sample in a study of T cell responses to AZD1222 COVID-19 vaccine. TCRdb's copy holds only in-frame clones and misses some; the assay was immunoSEQ multiplex PCR. This sample has more than 90,000 clones, with over 75% found just once. The specimen comprised peripheral blood, sampled 28 days after the second AZD1222 dose. These receptors originate from an adult who received the AZD1222 COVID-19 vaccine. Both conserved end residues are part of each CDR3. The D gene is left open where the match is weak. Not all rows give a size; the values are once, few, many and, for expanded clones, a class.

clone_size	d_call	j_call	v_call	cdr3_aa	cdr3_nt
-	TRBD2	TRBJ2-2	TRBV9	CASSVVGEGGELFF	TGTGCCAGCAGCGTAGTGGGGGAGGGCGGGGAGCTGTTTTTT
-	-	TRBJ1-5	TRBV2	CASGGAGSPYEQPQHF	TGTGCCAGTGGGGGGGCCGGGTCCCCCTACGAACAGCCCCAGCATTTT
-	TRBD2	TRBJ2-7	TRBV2	CATSSSGPLPYEQYF	TGTGCCACTTCATCTAGCGGGCCTTTACCCTACGAGCAGTACTTC
-	-	TRBJ2-1	TRBV4-2	CASSQVEGSYNEQFF	TGTGCCAGCAGCCAAGTAGAGGGCTCCTACAATGAGCAGTTCTTC
-	TRBD1	TRBJ1-2	TRBV30	CAWVGTGPSRTF	TGTGCCTGGGTCGGGACAGGACCATCTCGGACCTTC
-	-	TRBJ1-1	TRBV7-8	CASSLAPGTPEAFF	TGTGCCAGCAGCTTGGCCCCCGGGACACCCGAAGCTTTCTTT
-	-	TRBJ2-1	TRBV7-2	CASSLGLSLSYNEQFF	TGTGCCAGCAGCTTAGGACTAAGCCTCTCCTACAATGAGCAGTTCTTC
-	TRBD2	TRBJ2-2	TRBV6-5	CASSYNGLVGTGELFF	TGTGCCAGCAGTTACAACGGACTAGTAGGCACCGGGGAGCTGTTTTTT
-	-	TRBJ1-1	TRBV12-3/TRBV12-4	CASSWGWTEAFF	TGTGCCAGCAGTTGGGGCTGGACTGAAGCTTTCTTT
-	TRBD2	TRBJ2-5	TRBV7-3	CASSLLPGLDPGTQYF	TGTGCCAGCAGCTTATTACCGGGACTAGATCCGGGGACCCAGTACTTC
-	TRBD1	TRBJ1-2	TRBV18	CASSFEQGRAGGGYTF	TGTGCCAGCTCATTCGAACAGGGGAGAGCTGGGGGTGGCTACACCTTC
-	-	TRBJ2-1	TRBV7-3	CASSSIPDSSYNEQFF	TGTGCCAGCAGCTCCATTCCAGACTCTTCCTACAATGAGCAGTTCTTC
-	-	TRBJ1-4	TRBV4-2	CASSQSVGVSEKLFF	TGTGCCAGCAGCCAGTCGGTGGGGGTGTCTGAAAAACTGTTTTTT
-	-	TRBJ2-5	TRBV5-1	CASSLQETQYF	TGCGCCAGCAGCTTGCAAGAGACCCAGTACTTC
-	-	TRBJ1-6	TRBV7-8	CASSFKDRTSYNSPLHF	TGTGCCAGCAGCTTTAAAGACAGGACCTCCTATAATTCACCCCTCCACTTT
-	-	TRBJ2-5	TRBV13	CASSFGTSETQYF	TGTGCCAGCAGCTTCGGGACATCAGAGACCCAGTACTTC
-	TRBD1	TRBJ1-5	TRBV6-1	CASSEGTGDFRSNQPQHF	TGTGCCAGCAGTGAAGGGACAGGGGACTTTCGTAGCAATCAGCCCCAGCATTTT
-	-	TRBJ1-4	TRBV5-1	CASSPVQGREKLFF	TGCGCCAGCAGCCCAGTGCAGGGGCGGGAAAAACTGTTTTTT
once	-	TRBJ2-2	TRBV12-2	CASRLGGAGELFF	TGTGCAAGTCGCCTCGGGGGGGCCGGGGAGCTGTTTTTT
-	-	TRBJ1-5	TRBV5-8	CASSPSGGGRPQHF	TGTGCCAGCAGCCCTTCGGGGGGCGGCAGGCCCCAGCATTTT
-	-	TRBJ2-2	TRBV9	CASSADDSSGELFF	TGTGCCAGCAGTGCCGACGACAGCTCCGGGGAGCTGTTTTTT
-	-	TRBJ2-2	TRBV19	CASSSLRWTGELFF	TGTGCCAGTAGTTCTCTCCGGTGGACCGGGGAGCTGTTTTTT
-	-	TRBJ2-7	TRBV6-2/TRBV6-3	CASSERVDEQYF	TGTGCCAGCAGCGAACGGGTGGACGAGCAGTACTTC
-	TRBD1	TRBJ1-1	TRBV7-2	CASSLRAGTGDLNTEAFF	TGTGCCAGCAGCTTACGGGCCGGGACAGGAGACCTGAACACTGAAGCTTTCTTT
once	-	TRBJ1-1	TRBV2	CASMARNTEAFF	TGTGCCAGCATGGCCAGAAACACTGAAGCTTTCTTT
few	-	TRBJ1-2	TRBV5-1	CASSSGSYGYTF	TGCGCCAGCAGCTCAGGGAGCTATGGCTACACCTTC